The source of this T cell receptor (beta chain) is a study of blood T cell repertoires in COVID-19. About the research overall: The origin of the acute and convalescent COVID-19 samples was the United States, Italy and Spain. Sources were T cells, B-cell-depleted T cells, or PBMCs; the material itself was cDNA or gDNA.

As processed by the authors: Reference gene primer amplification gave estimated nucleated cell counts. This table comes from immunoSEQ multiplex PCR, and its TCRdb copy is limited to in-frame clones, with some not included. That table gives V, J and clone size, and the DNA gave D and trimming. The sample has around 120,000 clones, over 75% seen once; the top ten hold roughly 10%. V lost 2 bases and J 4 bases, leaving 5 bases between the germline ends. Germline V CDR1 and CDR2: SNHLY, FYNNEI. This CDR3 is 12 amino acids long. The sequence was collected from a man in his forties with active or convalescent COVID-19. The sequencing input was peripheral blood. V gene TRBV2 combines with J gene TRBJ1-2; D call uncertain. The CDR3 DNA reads TGTGCCAGCAGTGAAAACACCTATGGCTACACCTTC. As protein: CASSENTYGYTF.